This TCR beta chain originates from a study of T cells after yellow fever vaccination. Germline-derived CDR1 and CDR2 are LNHNV and YYDKDF (reference sequence). V trimming: 8 bases; J trimming: 4 bases; junction bases outside the gene matches: 8. The CDR3 is 14 residues long. Study-level results: The study re-detected most primary-vaccination clones after the booster (nearly 97% CD4, around 90% CD8).

Template switching with 5'RACE generated the TCR cDNA and added a universal primer site and UMIs. TCRdb re-derived calls from the 5' RACE reads in MiXCR, one entry per CDR3 protein. The table lists some 120,000 distinct CDR3 sequences, 8% to 10% of them singletons, with 30% to 50% in the top ten. This clonotype has more than one count but fewer than ten. Its antigen is currently unknown. The chain joins TRBV15 to TRBJ2-3, with 8 bases lining up with TRBD2. The sequencing used CD8+ T cells sorted from PBMCs, collected on the day of the yellow fever booster vaccination. The receptor comes from a young man who received the YFV17D yellow fever vaccine. CDR3 residues: CATSTAGVADTQYF. CDR3 sequence (DNA): TGTGCCACCTCCACAGCGGGGGTGGCAGATACGCAGTATTTT. The variable domain in full, completed from reference TRBV15 and TRBJ2-3, reads DAMVIQNPRYQVTQFGKPVTLSCSQTLNHNVMYWYQQKSSQAPKLLFHYYDKDFNNEADTPDNFQSRRPNTSFCFLDIRSPGLGDTAMYLCATSTAGVADTQYFGPGTRLTVL.